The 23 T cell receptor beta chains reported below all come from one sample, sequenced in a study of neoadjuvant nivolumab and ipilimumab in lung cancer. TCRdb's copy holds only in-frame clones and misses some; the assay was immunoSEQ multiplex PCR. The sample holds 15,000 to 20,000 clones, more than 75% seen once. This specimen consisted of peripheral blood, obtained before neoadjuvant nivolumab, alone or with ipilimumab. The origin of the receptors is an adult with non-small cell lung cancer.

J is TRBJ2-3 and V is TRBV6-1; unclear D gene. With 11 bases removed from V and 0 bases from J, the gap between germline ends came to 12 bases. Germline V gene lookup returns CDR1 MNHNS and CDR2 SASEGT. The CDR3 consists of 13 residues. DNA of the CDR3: TGTGCCCACCGCGGCAATAGCACAGATACGCAGTATTTT. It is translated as CAHRGNSTDTQYF.

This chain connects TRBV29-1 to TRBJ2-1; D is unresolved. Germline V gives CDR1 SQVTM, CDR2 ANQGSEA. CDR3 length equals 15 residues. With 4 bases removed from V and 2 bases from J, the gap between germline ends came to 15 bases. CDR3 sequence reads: CSVARTLGPYNEQFF. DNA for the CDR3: TGCAGCGTTGCCCGCACCCTAGGCCCCTACAATGAGCAGTTCTTC.

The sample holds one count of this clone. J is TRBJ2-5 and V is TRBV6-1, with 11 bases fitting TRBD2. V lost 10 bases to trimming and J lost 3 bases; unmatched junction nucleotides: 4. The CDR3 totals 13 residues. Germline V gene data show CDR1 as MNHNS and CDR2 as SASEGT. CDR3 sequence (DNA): TGTGCCACGGCTAGCGGGAGGAAAGAGACCCAGTACTTC. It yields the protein CATASGRKETQYF.

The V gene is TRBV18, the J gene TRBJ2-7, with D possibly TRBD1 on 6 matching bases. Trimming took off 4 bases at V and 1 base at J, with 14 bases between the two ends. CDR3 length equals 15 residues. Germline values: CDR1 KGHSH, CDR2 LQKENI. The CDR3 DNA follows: TGTGCCAGCTCACTAGGGACACTCGATTCCTACGAGCAGTACTTC. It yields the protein CASSLGTLDSYEQYF.

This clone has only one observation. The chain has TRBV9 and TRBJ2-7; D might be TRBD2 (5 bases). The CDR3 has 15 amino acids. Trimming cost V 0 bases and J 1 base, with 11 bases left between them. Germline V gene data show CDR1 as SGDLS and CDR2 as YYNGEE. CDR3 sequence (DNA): TGTGCCAGCAGCGTAGGAGGGAGCGTTTCCTACGAGCAGTACTTC. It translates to CASSVGGSVSYEQYF.

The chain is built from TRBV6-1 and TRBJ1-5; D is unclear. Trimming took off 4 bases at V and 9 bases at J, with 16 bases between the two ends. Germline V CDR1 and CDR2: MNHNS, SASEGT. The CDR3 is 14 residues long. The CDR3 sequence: CASSAQKAGMPQHF. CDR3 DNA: TGTGCCAGCAGTGCACAGAAGGCGGGAATGCCCCAGCATTTT.

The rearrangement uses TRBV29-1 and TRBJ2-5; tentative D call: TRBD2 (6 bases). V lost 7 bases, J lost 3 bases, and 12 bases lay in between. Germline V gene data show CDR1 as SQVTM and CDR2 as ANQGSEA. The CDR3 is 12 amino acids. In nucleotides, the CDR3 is TGCAGCGCCTGGCGGGGAGAAGAGACCCAGTACTTC. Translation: CSAWRGEETQYF.

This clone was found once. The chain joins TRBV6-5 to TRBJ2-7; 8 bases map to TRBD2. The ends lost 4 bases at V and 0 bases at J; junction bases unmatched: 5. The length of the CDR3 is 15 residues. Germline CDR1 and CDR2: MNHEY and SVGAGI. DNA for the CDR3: TGTGCCAGCAGTTTCAGCGGGAGTTACTCCTACGAGCAGTACTTC. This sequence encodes CASSFSGSYSYEQYF.

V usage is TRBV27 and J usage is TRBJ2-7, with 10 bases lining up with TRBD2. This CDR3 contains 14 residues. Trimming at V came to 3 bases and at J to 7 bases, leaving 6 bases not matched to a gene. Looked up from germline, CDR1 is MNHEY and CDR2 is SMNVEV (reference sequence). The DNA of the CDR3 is TGTGCCAGCAGTTTCACTAGCGGGACGGGGGAGCAGTACTTC. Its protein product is CASSFTSGTGEQYF.

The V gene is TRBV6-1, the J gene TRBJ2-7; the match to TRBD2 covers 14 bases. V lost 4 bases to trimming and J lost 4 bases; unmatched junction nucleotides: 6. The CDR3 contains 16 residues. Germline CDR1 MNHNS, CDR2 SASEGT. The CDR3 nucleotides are TGTGCCAGCAGTGCCCGACTAGCGGGAGGGCAGTACGAGCAGTACTTC. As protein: CASSARLAGGQYEQYF.

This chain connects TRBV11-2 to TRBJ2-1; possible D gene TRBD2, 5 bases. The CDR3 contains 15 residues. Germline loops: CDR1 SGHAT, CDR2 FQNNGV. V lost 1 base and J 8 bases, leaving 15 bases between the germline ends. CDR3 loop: CASSLGGQPAHEQFF. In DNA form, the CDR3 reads TGTGCCAGCAGCTTAGGAGGGCAGCCGGCTCATGAGCAGTTCTTC.

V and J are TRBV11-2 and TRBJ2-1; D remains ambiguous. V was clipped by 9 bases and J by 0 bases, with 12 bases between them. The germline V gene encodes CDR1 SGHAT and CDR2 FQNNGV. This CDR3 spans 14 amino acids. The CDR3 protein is CASQDGSSYNEQFF. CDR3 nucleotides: TGTGCCAGTCAAGACGGCAGCTCCTACAATGAGCAGTTCTTC.

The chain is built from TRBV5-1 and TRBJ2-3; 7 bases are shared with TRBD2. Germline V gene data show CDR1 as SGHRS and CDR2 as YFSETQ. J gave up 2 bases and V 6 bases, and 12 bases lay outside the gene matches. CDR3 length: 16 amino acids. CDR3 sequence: CASKPGGSGPTDTQYF. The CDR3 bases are TGCGCCAGCAAGCCCGGCGGTAGCGGGCCCACAGATACGCAGTATTTT.

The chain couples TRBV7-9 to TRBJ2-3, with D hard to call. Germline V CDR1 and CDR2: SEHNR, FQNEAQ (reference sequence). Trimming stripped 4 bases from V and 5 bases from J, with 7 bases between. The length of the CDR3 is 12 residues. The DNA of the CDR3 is TGTGCCAGCAGCTCAACGGGAGATACGCAGTATTTT. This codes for CASSSTGDTQYF.

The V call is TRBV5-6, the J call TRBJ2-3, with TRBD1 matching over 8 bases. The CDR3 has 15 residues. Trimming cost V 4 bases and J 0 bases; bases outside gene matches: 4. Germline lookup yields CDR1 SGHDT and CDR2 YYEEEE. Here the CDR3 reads CASSNGQGSTDTQYF. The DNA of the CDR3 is TGTGCCAGCAGCAACGGACAGGGAAGCACAGATACGCAGTATTTT.

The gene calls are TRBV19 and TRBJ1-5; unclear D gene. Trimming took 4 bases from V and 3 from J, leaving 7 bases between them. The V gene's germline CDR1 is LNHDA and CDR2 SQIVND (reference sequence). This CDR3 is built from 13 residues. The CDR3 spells CASSTTVNQPQHF. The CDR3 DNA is TGTGCCAGTAGTACAACGGTCAATCAGCCCCAGCATTTT.

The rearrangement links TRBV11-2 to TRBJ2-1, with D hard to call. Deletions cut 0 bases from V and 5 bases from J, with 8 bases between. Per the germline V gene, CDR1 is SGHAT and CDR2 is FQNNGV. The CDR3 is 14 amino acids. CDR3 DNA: TGTGCCAGCAGCTTAGACGCAACCCACAATGAGCAGTTCTTC. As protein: CASSLDATHNEQFF.

CDR3 residues: CASSLVVTGGPVTEQYF. CDR3 nucleotide sequence: TGTGCCAGCAGCTTAGTGGTTACGGGAGGGCCGGTTACCGAGCAGTACTTC. V usage is TRBV7-6 and J usage is TRBJ2-7; 8 positions agree with TRBD2. Germline V gives CDR1 SGHVS, CDR2 FNYEAQ. The CDR3 runs 17 residues. With V trimmed by 1 base and J by 6 bases, 14 bases remained unmatched. Looking up the rest from reference TRBV7-6 and TRBJ2-7 gives the full variable domain: GAGVSQSPRYKVTKRGQDVALRCDPISGHVSLYWYRQALGQGPEFLTYFNYEAQQDKSGLPNDRFSAERPEGSISTLTIQRTEQRDSAMYRCASSLVVTGGPVTEQYFGPGTRLTVT.

The CDR3 DNA is TGTGCCAGCAGCAAACTAGCGGCGACTTCCAATGAGCAGTTCTTC. Its protein product is CASSKLAATSNEQFF. The V call is TRBV9, the J call TRBJ2-1; 8 bases map to TRBD2. Germline lookup yields CDR1 SGDLS and CDR2 YYNGEE. The CDR3 runs 15 residues. Trimming cost V 4 bases and J 6 bases; bases outside gene matches: 9.

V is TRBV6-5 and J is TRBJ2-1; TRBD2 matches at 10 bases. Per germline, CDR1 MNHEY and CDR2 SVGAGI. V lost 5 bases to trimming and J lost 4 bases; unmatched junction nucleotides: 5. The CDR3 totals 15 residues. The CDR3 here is CASSPLAGVYNEQFF. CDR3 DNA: TGTGCCAGCAGTCCCCTAGCGGGAGTATACAATGAGCAGTTCTTC.

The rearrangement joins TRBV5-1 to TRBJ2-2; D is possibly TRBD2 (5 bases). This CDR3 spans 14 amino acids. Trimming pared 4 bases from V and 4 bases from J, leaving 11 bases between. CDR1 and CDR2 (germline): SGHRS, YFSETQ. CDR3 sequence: CASSLGKVTGELFF. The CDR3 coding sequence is TGCGCCAGCAGCCTCGGGAAGGTCACCGGGGAGCTGTTTTTT.

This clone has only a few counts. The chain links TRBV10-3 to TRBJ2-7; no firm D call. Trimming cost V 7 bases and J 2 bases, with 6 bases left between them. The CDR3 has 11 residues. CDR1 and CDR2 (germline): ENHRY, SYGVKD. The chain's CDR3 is CAITDTYEQYF. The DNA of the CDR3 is TGTGCCATCACCGACACCTACGAGCAGTACTTC.

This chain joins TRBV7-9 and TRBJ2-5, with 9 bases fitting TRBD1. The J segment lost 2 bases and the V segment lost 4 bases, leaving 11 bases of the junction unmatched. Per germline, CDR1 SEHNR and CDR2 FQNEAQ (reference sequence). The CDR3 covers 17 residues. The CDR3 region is CASSSLGQGQLQETQYF. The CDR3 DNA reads TGTGCCAGCAGCTCTCTTGGACAGGGGCAGCTACAAGAGACCCAGTACTTC.